The T cell receptor (beta chain) described here comes from a study of CD8+ T cells in alopecia areata (dated by TCRdb to the late 2010s). Background for the entire study: The treated patients took part in an open-label pilot trial in which moderate-to-severe alopecia areata was treated with oral tofacitinib at 5 to 10 mg twice daily. In humans, TCRbeta sequencing was performed on scalp tissue and on sorted CD4+ and CD8+ peripheral blood T cells from healthy controls and from patients with patchy or totalis/universalis alopecia areata. In both human patients and the C3H/HeJ mouse model, the study applied high-throughput TCRbeta sequencing to look at T cell clonal expansion in alopecia areata. RNA was extracted with the PAXgene miRNA kit for fixed scalp, the miRNeasy kit for PBMCs, and the RNeasy kit for mouse skin. Amplification of TCRbeta CDR3 regions was done by immunoSEQ multiplex PCR using 35 Vbeta forward primers and 13 Jbeta reverse primers. Scalp clonality was compared among normal scalp (n=4), patchy alopecia areata scalp (n=8), and alopecia totalis/universalis scalp (n=8). Patients stayed on tofacitinib for 6 to 18 months and then had 6 months of follow-up off drug so that delayed response and recurrence could be assessed. Patients on tofacitinib were biopsied at baseline and after 4 and 24 weeks of treatment, and several of the patients also had a later scalp biopsy. In treated patients, disease severity was measured using the SALT score, which gives the percentage of scalp surface area affected. What the work shows at the level of the full study, not this receptor alone: Because the treated cohort was small and had just a single nonresponder, larger studies are needed to establish links between baseline CD8+ expansion and response. Resident alphabeta T cells in normal human skin are also sequenced, complicating scalp TCR repertoire analysis, unlike mouse skin dominated by gammadelta T cells. Tofacitinib significantly decreased scalp clonality and the number of expanded CD8+ clones among the top 100 scalp clones. Shared TCR sequences between patients were less evident than in mice, which may be partly attributable to HLA diversity in the patient population. Compared with normal scalp, lesional scalp had higher clonality and more expanded CD8+ clones, particularly in alopecia totalis/universalis, a pattern that suggests antigenic drive. Many expanded lesional clones were found to persist in scalp and blood during tofacitinib treatment, and relapse after treatment cessation may be partly explained by this persistence.

The library was generated by the immunoSEQ multiplex PCR assay. For TCR sequencing, RNA was extracted from every sample and reverse transcribed into cDNA to serve as template. SuperScript III was used to make first-strand cDNA, primed with a 2:1 mix of oligo-dT and random hexamers. A synthetic immune receptor repertoire was used to measure amplification bias, and any remaining bias was corrected computationally. The original methods were these. Raw reads were preprocessed for error removal, and CDR3 was defined according to IMGT conventions as running from the conserved cysteine to phenylalanine. To get clonality, Shannon entropy was normalized by log2 of the number of productive unique TCRs and the result was subtracted from 1. Whether scalp clones were CD4 or CD8 was inferred by matching scalp TCRbeta sequences against CD4 and CD8 repertoires sorted from blood. Entries here come from immuneACCESS through TCRdb and include only in-frame sequences with V and J called. Some clones fail to appear in such tables; in the studies checked, an unresolved V gene covers under half of the shortfall, and the cause of the remainder is unknown. V and J calls plus clone size are reproduced from that table; the DNA served to infer D and trimming. The sample table lists fewer than 250,000 clones, 43% of them with a count of one. The biggest ten clones account for over 2% of the sample.

From a lookup of the germline V gene, CDR1 and CDR2 are MNHEY and SVGAGI. The trim is 6 bases for V and 1 base for J, with a gap of 10 bases between the germline ends. Its CDR3 holds 15 amino acids, cysteine through phenylalanine. Kept here is only the CDR3 DNA, which spans 45 bases and is read in frame from base 1. Read against the paper, the sample's treatment or condition label means: oral pan-JAK inhibitor, 5-10 mg twice daily. From alopecia areata patients, peripheral blood was collected along with lesional scalp punch biopsies. PBMCs were isolated by density centrifugation and stained for CD3, CD4 and CD8, and CD4+ and CD8+ T cells were sorted on a FACSAria. About this clone itself: No antigen is known for it. Base qualities are missing; no much larger clone stands one base away.

The sequence came from a human donor with alopecia areata. The source material was CD4+ T cells sorted from blood, sampled at approximately week 36, from a patient treated with tofacitinib. The V and J genes are TRBV6-5 and TRBJ2-6; 6 matching bases give a weak D call of TRBD1. The CDR3 has the sequence CASRLQGSGANVLTF. Here is the DNA: TGTGCCAGCAGGTTGCAGGGGTCTGGGGCCAACGTCCTGACTTTC.